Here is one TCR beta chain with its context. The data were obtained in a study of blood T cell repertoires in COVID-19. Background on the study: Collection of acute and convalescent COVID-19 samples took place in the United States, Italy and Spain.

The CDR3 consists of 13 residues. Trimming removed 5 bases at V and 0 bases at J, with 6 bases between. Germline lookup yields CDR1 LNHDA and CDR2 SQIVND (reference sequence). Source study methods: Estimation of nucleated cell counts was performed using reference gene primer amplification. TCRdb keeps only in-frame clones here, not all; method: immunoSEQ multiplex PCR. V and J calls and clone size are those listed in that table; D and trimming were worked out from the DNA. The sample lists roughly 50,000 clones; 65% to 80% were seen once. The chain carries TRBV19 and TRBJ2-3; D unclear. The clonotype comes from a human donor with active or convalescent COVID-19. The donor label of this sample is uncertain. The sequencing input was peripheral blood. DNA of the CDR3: TGTGCCAGTAGTTTAACTAGCACAGATACGCAGTATTTT. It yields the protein CASSLTSTDTQYF.